The next 9 T cell receptor beta chains were all read from a single sample in a study of cytomegalovirus exposure and HLA in healthy donors. The primer mix had 60 Vbeta and 13 Jbeta primers. The repertoire was sequenced with immunoSEQ multiplex PCR; TCRdb's copy has only in-frame clones and lacks some. The sample includes over 55,000 clones, 80% to 90% of them seen just once. Specimen: PBMCs. The receptors come from a woman aged 25 to 39 in good health and CMV-seropositive.

The chain is built from TRBV15 and TRBJ2-2, with TRBD2 matching 7 bases. CDR3 length: 16 residues. The V segment lost 5 bases and the J segment 7 bases; nucleotides outside the gene matches: 13. Germline CDR1 LNHNV, CDR2 YYDKDF (reference sequence). CDR3 sequence: CATSEHSGLVYGELFF. Here the CDR3 DNA reads TGTGCCACCAGCGAACACTCCGGACTAGTCTACGGGGAGCTGTTTTTT.

The chain couples TRBV30 to TRBJ2-7; D not certain. CDR1 GTSNPN and CDR2 SVGIG come from the germline V gene (reference sequence). Trimming shortened V by 1 base and J by 3 bases, and 13 bases separated the two germline ends. This CDR3 is 14 amino acids long. The CDR3 nucleotides are TGTGCCTGGAGTGAACTTCAAATCGGCTACGAGCAGTACTTC. Protein sequence: CAWSELQIGYEQYF. Filled out from reference TRBV30 and TRBJ2-7, the complete variable domain reads SQTIHQWPATLVQPVGSPLSLECTVEGTSNPNLYWYRQAAGRGLQLLFYSVGIGQISSEVPQNLSASRPQDRQFILSSKKLLLSDSGFYLCAWSELQIGYEQYFGPGTRLTVT.

The CDR3 spells CASSLSTGQGSEQYF. In nucleotides, the CDR3 is TGTGCCAGCAGCCTGTCGACGGGACAGGGTTCCGAGCAGTACTTC. The chain links TRBV5-4 to TRBJ2-7; TRBD1 aligns across 9 bases. The CDR3 totals 15 residues. The junction had 11 bases not matched to a gene; V was cut back by 4 bases and J by 6 bases. Germline V gene lookup returns CDR1 SGHNT and CDR2 YYREEE (reference sequence).

The V and J genes are TRBV30 and TRBJ2-5; D gene ambiguous. CDR1 GTSNPN and CDR2 SVGIG come from the germline V gene (reference sequence). This CDR3 has 12 residues. V lost 0 bases and J lost 5, with 7 bases in between. The CDR3 loop is CAWSVGVETQYF. The CDR3 bases are TGTGCCTGGAGTGTAGGAGTGGAGACCCAGTACTTC.

The chain uses TRBV19 and TRBJ2-6; D may be TRBD2 (6 bases). Germline V lookup: CDR1 LNHDA, CDR2 SQIVND (reference sequence). Trimming shortened V by 3 bases and J by 3 bases, and 18 bases separated the two germline ends. The CDR3 runs to 18 residues. CDR3 sequence: CASSIPAGRLGGANVLTF. The CDR3 DNA reads TGTGCCAGTAGTATTCCCGCGGGGAGGCTTGGTGGGGCCAACGTCCTGACTTTC.

This clone has only one observation. The chain combines TRBV2 with TRBJ1-5; tentatively, D is TRBD1 (6 bases). CDR1 is SNHLY, CDR2 FYNNEI, per germline. Trimming shortened V by 7 bases and J by 0 bases, and 10 bases separated the two germline ends. This CDR3 is 14 amino acids long. CDR3 region: CASNPTGSNQPQHF. CDR3 DNA: TGTGCCAGCAACCCGACAGGTAGCAATCAGCCCCAGCATTTT.

This sequence joins TRBV28 and TRBJ2-1; D not resolved. V dropped 3 bases and J dropped 10 bases, with 22 bases sitting between them. The germline V gene has CDR1 MDHEN and CDR2 SYDVKM. CDR3 size: 16 residues. The CDR3 reads CASSLWRRAMQQEQFF. In DNA form, the CDR3 reads TGTGCCAGCAGTTTGTGGCGGCGAGCGATGCAACAAGAGCAGTTCTTC.

V gene TRBV19 combines with J gene TRBJ2-5, with D maybe TRBD2 (6 bases). Germline loops: CDR1 LNHDA, CDR2 SQIVND (reference sequence). The ends were cut back, 6 bases at V and 5 bases at J, with 13 bases in the middle. CDR3 size: 13 residues. CDR3 bases: TGTGCCAGTAGCCGCGGGGTGGGGGAGACCCAGTACTTC. This sequence encodes CASSRGVGETQYF.

The chain joins TRBV2 to TRBJ2-5, with D possibly TRBD1 on 7 matching bases. The DNA end favors TRBJ2-7, so the J call may be wrong. The V gene's germline CDR1 is SNHLY and CDR2 FYNNEI. This CDR3 spans 15 amino acids. Here the CDR3 reads CASLGRGAVSPEQYF. The CDR3 DNA reads TGTGCCAGCTTAGGCAGGGGGGCAGTATCGCCCGAGCAGTACTTC.